Shown below are 32 T cell receptor beta chains from a single sample sequenced in a study of shared clonotypes between healthy human individuals. The data were produced by immunoSEQ multiplex PCR, yet TCRdb's version contains in-frame clones alone and is incomplete. Among about 1.4 million clones listed, 96% were seen once. The sequenced sample was naive CD4+ T cells sorted from blood. Stated subset: CD45RA+ positively selected. These receptors were taken from a man between 25 and 39 years old in good health.

The chain employs TRBV6-1 and TRBJ2-1; D may be TRBD1 (5 bases). This CDR3 region has 13 residues. CDR1 and CDR2 (germline): MNHNS, SASEGT. The germline V and J ends were trimmed by 8 bases and 3 bases, with 11 bases remaining between them. The CDR3 DNA is TGTGCCAGCGGGGCTAGTTACTACAATGAGCAGTTCTTC. Protein: CASGASYYNEQFF.

CDR3 region: CASSPGTANTGELFF. CDR3 DNA: TGTGCCAGCAGCCCAGGGACAGCAAACACCGGGGAGCTGTTTTTT. The chain uses TRBV9 and TRBJ2-2; 7 positions agree with TRBD1. The germline CDR1 and CDR2 sequences are SGDLS and YYNGEE. There are 15 residues in the CDR3. V trimming: 4 bases; J trimming: 2 bases; junction bases outside the gene matches: 5. Variable domain in full (rest from reference TRBV9 and TRBJ2-2): DSGVTQTPKHLITATGQRVTLRCSPRSGDLSVYWYQQSLDQGLQFLIQYYNGEERAKGNILERFSAQQFPDLHSELNLSSLELGDSALYFCASSPGTANTGELFFGEGSRLTVL.

The chain is built from TRBV4-1 and TRBJ1-1, with a tentative D call TRBD1 (5 bases). The CDR3 covers 15 residues. CDR1 and CDR2 from the germline V gene are MGHRA and YSYEKL. V lost 0 bases to trimming and J lost 1 base, with 9 bases between them. The CDR3 here is CASSQEGGGNTEAFF. In DNA, the CDR3 is TGCGCCAGCAGCCAAGAAGGCGGGGGGAACACTGAAGCTTTCTTT.

The CDR3 nucleotides are TGTGCCAGCAGTTGGTTCGGGGACAATGAGCAGTTCTTC. Its translation: CASSWFGDNEQFF. The genes are TRBV27 and TRBJ2-1; D might be TRBD2 (5 bases). The CDR3 is made up of 13 amino acids. CDR1 is MNHEY and CDR2 is SMNVEV in the germline V gene (reference sequence). V was clipped by 4 bases and J by 5 bases, with 9 bases between them.

This clone appeared once. The chain recombines TRBV7-8 with TRBJ1-5; D perhaps matches TRBD1 (5 bases). V was pared by 6 bases and J by 9 bases, with 21 bases between. CDR1 and CDR2 from the germline V gene are SGHVS and FQNEAQ. CDR3 size: 15 residues. Written as DNA, the CDR3 is TGTGCCAGCAGTCCGAACCGGGACCCTCTCTCGCCCCAGCATTTT. Protein product: CASSPNRDPLSPQHF.

V and J are TRBV18 and TRBJ1-6, with unresolved D. The germline CDR1 and CDR2 sequences are KGHSH and LQKENI. Trimming removed 4 bases at V and 8 bases at J, with 9 bases between. The CDR3 has 13 residues. The CDR3 nucleotides are TGTGCCAGCTCACTCGGTATTGATTCACCCCTCCACTTT. This translates into CASSLGIDSPLHF.

The V call is TRBV29-1, the J call TRBJ1-5; D might be TRBD1 (6 bases). Germline V gene lookup returns CDR1 SQVTM and CDR2 ANQGSEA. Trimming took off 6 bases at V and 5 bases at J, with 17 bases between the two ends. The CDR3 is 14 amino acids. CDR3 DNA sequence: TGCAGCGTGGGGGAATGGGGGCAGGATCAGCCCCAGCATTTT. Residues: CSVGEWGQDQPQHF.

This clone came up a few times. The rearrangement joins TRBV6-6 to TRBJ1-1; 10 bases align to TRBD1. Germline V lookup: CDR1 MNHNY, CDR2 SVGAGI (reference sequence). This CDR3 region has 16 residues. The J segment lost 1 base and the V segment lost 7 bases, leaving 9 bases of the junction unmatched. CDR3 residues: CASTNPGTGENTEAFF. The CDR3 bases are TGTGCCAGCACCAATCCCGGGACAGGGGAGAACACTGAAGCTTTCTTT.

The V call is TRBV5-1, the J call TRBJ2-1; 7 bases are a match to TRBD2. This CDR3 has 17 residues. Germline CDR1 and CDR2: SGHRS and YFSETQ. The V segment lost 0 bases and the J segment 0 bases; nucleotides outside the gene matches: 6. CDR3 amino acids: CASSLAGGSGSYNEQFF. Here the CDR3 DNA reads TGCGCCAGCAGCTTGGCCGGCGGGAGTGGCTCCTACAATGAGCAGTTCTTC.

The chain employs TRBV28 and TRBJ1-2, with D possibly TRBD1 on 5 matching bases. The length of the CDR3 is 16 residues. The germline V and J ends were trimmed by 6 bases and 1 base, with 18 bases remaining between them. Germline V CDR1 and CDR2: MDHEN, SYDVKM. CDR3 nucleotides: TGTGCCAGCAGCCCTCCCGGGGGGACCGGTAACTATGGCTACACCTTC. Its translation: CASSPPGGTGNYGYTF.

Notes on this clone: Other DNA sequences in this specimen translate into the identical CDR3. The chain couples TRBV5-1 to TRBJ2-5; tentatively, D is TRBD1 or TRBD2 (5 bases each). The CDR3 is 12 residues long. Germline V gene sequence: CDR1 SGHRS, CDR2 YFSETQ. V lost 7 bases and J 1 base, leaving 8 bases between the germline ends. Written as DNA, the CDR3 is TGCGCCAGCGGGGGTGGCCAAGAGACCCAGTACTTC. This sequence encodes CASGGGQETQYF.

J is TRBJ2-7 and V is TRBV11-2; 11 positions match TRBD2. This CDR3 is built from 18 residues. The V segment lost 6 bases and the J segment 0 bases; nucleotides outside the gene matches: 13. Per germline, CDR1 SGHAT and CDR2 FQNNGV. The CDR3 nucleotides are TGTGCCAGCAGACAACCGGGACTAGCGGCGACCTTCTCCTACGAGCAGTACTTC. This codes for CASRQPGLAATFSYEQYF. Variable domain in full (rest from reference TRBV11-2 and TRBJ2-7): EAGVAQSPRYKIIEKRQSVAFWCNPISGHATLYWYQQILGQGPKLLIQFQNNGVVDDSQLPKDRFSAERLKGVDSTLKIQPAKLEDSAVYLCASRQPGLAATFSYEQYFGPGTRLTVT.

The chain recombines TRBV10-3 with TRBJ2-3, with 7 bases identical to TRBD1. The J segment lost 0 bases and the V segment lost 8 bases, leaving 8 bases of the junction unmatched. CDR1 is ENHRY, CDR2 SYGVKD, per germline. The CDR3 is made up of 15 amino acids. The CDR3 DNA is TGTGCCATCGCACCGACAGGGCCTAGCACAGATACGCAGTATTTT. Protein sequence: CAIAPTGPSTDTQYF.

The chain uses TRBV11-2 and TRBJ1-5; unclear D gene. The V end was cut by 1 base, the J end by 9 bases, with 7 bases between. The CDR3 is 12 amino acids. From germline, CDR1 is SGHAT and CDR2 FQNNGV. The CDR3 sequence is CASSLGRGPQHF. The CDR3 coding sequence is TGTGCCAGCAGCTTAGGTCGGGGGCCCCAGCATTTT. The full variable domain, rest sourced from reference TRBV11-2 and TRBJ1-5, is EAGVAQSPRYKIIEKRQSVAFWCNPISGHATLYWYQQILGQGPKLLIQFQNNGVVDDSQLPKDRFSAERLKGVDSTLKIQPAKLEDSAVYLCASSLGRGPQHFGDGTRLSIL.

This chain connects TRBV5-6 to TRBJ2-1; 7 bases map to TRBD2. The CDR3 spans 13 residues. CDR1 is SGHDT and CDR2 is YYEEEE in the germline V gene. V gave up 5 bases and J gave up 15 bases; unmatched junction bases: 14. CDR3 protein: CASRQPAGVRWFF. In nucleotides, the CDR3 is TGTGCCAGCAGGCAACCCGCGGGAGTTCGGTGGTTCTTC.

This rearrangement joins TRBV18 to TRBJ1-1; D may be TRBD1 (6 bases). The germline V gene encodes CDR1 KGHSH and CDR2 LQKENI. This CDR3 is 14 amino acids long. V was clipped by 2 bases and J by 0 bases, with 7 bases between them. CDR3 region: CASSPDRLNTEAFF. The CDR3 DNA reads as TGTGCCAGCTCACCAGACAGGCTGAACACTGAAGCTTTCTTT.

The chain joins TRBV10-3 to TRBJ1-5; D is perhaps TRBD1 (6 bases). The CDR3 spans 14 residues. The germline V gene encodes CDR1 ENHRY and CDR2 SYGVKD. Trimming shortened V by 8 bases and J by 6 bases, and 17 bases separated the two germline ends. Here the CDR3 reads CAIGQGNLGQPQHF. The CDR3 DNA follows: TGTGCCATCGGCCAGGGGAACCTCGGTCAGCCCCAGCATTTT.

The chain links TRBV15 to TRBJ2-2; the D is unclear. V was trimmed by 0 bases and J by 6 bases, leaving 11 bases between them. Germline V gene data show CDR1 as LNHNV and CDR2 as YYDKDF (reference sequence). This CDR3 has 15 amino acids. Here the CDR3 DNA reads TGTGCCACCAGCAGAGATGGGCAGCAACCCGGGGAGCTGTTTTTT. This encodes CATSRDGQQPGELFF. Complete variable domain (other parts from reference TRBV15 and TRBJ2-2): DAMVIQNPRYQVTQFGKPVTLSCSQTLNHNVMYWYQQKSSQAPKLLFHYYDKDFNNEADTPDNFQSRRPNTSFCFLDIRSPGLGDTAMYLCATSRDGQQPGELFFGEGSRLTVL.

The chain links TRBV5-1 to TRBJ1-2; 7 bases fit TRBD1. The V gene end was trimmed by 2 bases and the J gene end by 2 bases; junction bases not matched to a gene: 3. CDR3 length equals 14 residues. Germline-derived CDR1 and CDR2 are SGHRS and YFSETQ. CDR3 amino acids: CASSFTGENYGYTF. DNA for the CDR3: TGCGCCAGCAGCTTCACAGGGGAAAACTATGGCTACACCTTC.

The rearrangement links TRBV29-1 to TRBJ1-4; a weak D match, TRBD1 (6 bases). Germline V gives CDR1 SQVTM, CDR2 ANQGSEA. The CDR3 sequence is 13 residues long. V lost 4 bases and J lost 7, with 13 bases in between. CDR3 amino acids: CSVGWGGGEKLFF. As DNA, the CDR3 is TGCAGCGTTGGATGGGGGGGCGGTGAAAAACTGTTTTTT.

This clone was picked up one time. The chain is built from TRBV7-3 and TRBJ2-7, with a tentative D call TRBD2 (6 bases). Germline assignment: CDR1 SGHTA and CDR2 FQGTGA. The CDR3 runs to 15 residues. V dropped 5 bases and J dropped 2 bases, with 16 bases sitting between them. CDR3 sequence (DNA): TGTGCCAGCAGCGCCCTCCCTAGCGCCGCCTACGAGCAGTACTTC. It yields the protein CASSALPSAAYEQYF.

This chain joins TRBV7-2 and TRBJ2-3; weak D call: TRBD2 (5 bases). Trimming cost V 2 bases and J 0 bases, with 12 bases left between them. Germline CDR1 is SGHTA and CDR2 is FQGNSA. The CDR3 spans 16 residues. The CDR3 DNA is TGTGCCAGCAGCTTATCAGCGGACCATAGCACAGATACGCAGTATTTT. It yields the protein CASSLSADHSTDTQYF.

With regard to this clone: Different DNA sequences within this sample yield the same CDR3. The chain couples TRBV5-1 to TRBJ2-5, with D possibly being TRBD2 (5 bases). V gave up 7 bases and J gave up 4 bases, with 11 bases separating them. The CDR3 is 12 amino acids. The germline V gene has CDR1 SGHRS and CDR2 YFSETQ. As DNA, the CDR3 is TGCGCCAGCTCTGGAGAGGGAGAGACCCAGTACTTC. It codes for CASSGEGETQYF.

This clone appeared a single time. The chain links TRBV5-1 to TRBJ2-7, with D perhaps TRBD2 (5 bases). Germline CDR1 reads SGHRS; CDR2 reads YFSETQ. Trimming took off 1 base at V and 7 bases at J, with 15 bases between the two ends. The CDR3 has 14 residues. CDR3 nucleotide sequence: TGCGCCAGCAGCTTGTCGGGTACATCGGGGGAGCAGTACTTC. Protein sequence: CASSLSGTSGEQYF.

This sequence joins TRBV28 and TRBJ1-2; D is ambiguous. Germline CDR1 MDHEN, CDR2 SYDVKM. The CDR3 covers 13 residues. Trimming stripped 6 bases from V and 3 bases from J, with 11 bases between. The CDR3 region is CASRTARYYGYTF. In nucleotides, the CDR3 is TGTGCCAGCAGGACGGCCCGATACTATGGCTACACCTTC.

V gene TRBV27 combines with J gene TRBJ2-1; D possibly corresponds to TRBD1 (6 bases). Germline CDR1 is MNHEY and CDR2 is SMNVEV (reference sequence). The CDR3 length is 15 residues. The V end was cut by 3 bases, the J end by 8 bases, with 17 bases between. The CDR3 protein is CASSFSGTSFYEQFF. The CDR3 DNA reads as TGTGCCAGCAGTTTTTCCGGGACATCTTTCTATGAGCAGTTCTTC.

For this clone: Other DNA sequences in this sample translate to the same CDR3. This chain links TRBV6-5 with TRBJ1-5, with D perhaps TRBD1 (6 bases). This CDR3 has 13 amino acids. V was pared by 5 bases and J by 4 bases, with 9 bases between. Looked up from germline, CDR1 is MNHEY and CDR2 is SVGAGI. Written as DNA, the CDR3 is TGTGCCAGCAGTCTTACAGGGAATCAGCCCCAGCATTTT. Its protein is CASSLTGNQPQHF.

The chain joins TRBV14 to TRBJ1-5; D call uncertain. Between the trimmed V and J ends, which lost 1 base and 5 bases, there was a span of 6 bases. This CDR3 spans 13 amino acids. CDR1 is SGHDN, CDR2 FVKESK, per germline. CDR3 nucleotide sequence: TGTGCCAGCAGCCAAGGCGAGTATCAGCCCCAGCATTTT. Protein: CASSQGEYQPQHF.

This clone was found once. J is TRBJ2-1 and V is TRBV7-3; no definite D call. The CDR3 runs to 15 residues. Germline CDR1 SGHTA, CDR2 FQGTGA. V lost 5 bases, J lost 2 bases, and 13 bases lay in between. The CDR3 nucleotides read TGTGCCAGCAGCCGCGACATTCTGGCCTACAATGAGCAGTTCTTC. Its translation: CASSRDILAYNEQFF. Full variable domain (missing parts from reference TRBV7-3 and TRBJ2-1): GAGVSQTPSNKVTEKGKYVELRCDPISGHTALYWYRQSLGQGPEFLIYFQGTGAADDSGLPNDRFFAVRPEGSVSTLKIQRTERGDSAVYLCASSRDILAYNEQFFGPGTRLTVL.

The chain joins TRBV9 to TRBJ2-4; tentative D call: TRBD1 (8 bases). Germline-derived CDR1 and CDR2 are SGDLS and YYNGEE. This CDR3 is 13 amino acids long. The V end was cut by 3 bases, the J end by 9 bases, with 13 bases between. In DNA, the CDR3 is TGTGCCAGCAGCGCCACAGGGGGGGCCATTCAGTACTTC. Its protein product is CASSATGGAIQYF.

The chain is built from TRBV10-1 and TRBJ1-4; D is perhaps TRBD1 (5 bases). Germline lookup yields CDR1 WNHNN and CDR2 SYGVQD (reference sequence). This CDR3 comprises 15 residues. Between the trimmed V and J ends, which lost 7 bases and 0 bases, there was a span of 12 bases. Here the CDR3 reads CASNGDGTTNEKLFF. CDR3 sequence (DNA): TGCGCCAGCAATGGGGACGGAACAACTAATGAAAAACTGTTTTTT.

In this sample, this clone turned up a few times. Distinct nucleotide sequences in the sample also encode this CDR3. This chain links TRBV7-2 with TRBJ1-1; the D is unclear. The CDR3 is 13 amino acids. Germline V gives CDR1 SGHTA, CDR2 FQGNSA. V shed 1 base and J shed 1 base, with 4 bases lying between them. This CDR3 is CASSLGQNTEAFF. CDR3 nucleotide sequence: TGTGCCAGCAGCTTAGGACAGAACACTGAAGCTTTCTTT. Variable domain in full (rest from reference TRBV7-2 and TRBJ1-1): GAGVSQSPSNKVTEKGKDVELRCDPISGHTALYWYRQSLGQGLEFLIYFQGNSAPDKSGLPSDRFSAERTGGSVSTLTIQRTQQEDSAVYLCASSLGQNTEAFFGQGTRLTVV.